One and the same sample provided the 10 T cell receptor beta chains below, sequenced in a study of blood T cell repertoires in COVID-19. Using immunoSEQ multiplex PCR, the repertoire was profiled, and TCRdb retains in-frame clones only, with some absent. The sample has some 170,000 clones, under 95% seen once. The specimen sequenced was peripheral blood. These receptors were collected from a man aged 55 to 70 with active or convalescent COVID-19.

The chain uses TRBV4-2 and TRBJ2-1; 8 bases line up with TRBD2. CDR3 length: 17 amino acids. After removal of 1 base from V and 2 bases from J, the junction contained 7 bases not matched to a gene. The germline V gene has CDR1 LGHNA and CDR2 YNFKEQ. CDR3 in amino acids: CASSQVGTSTTYNEQFF. CDR3 coding DNA: TGTGCCAGCAGCCAAGTAGGGACTAGTACTACCTACAATGAGCAGTTCTTC.

The V call is TRBV14, the J call TRBJ2-3; D may be TRBD1 (6 bases). The CDR3 totals 16 residues. CDR1 is SGHDN and CDR2 is FVKESK in the germline V gene. V was cut by 4 bases and J by 2 bases, with 16 bases left in between. The CDR3 protein is CASSPTGHLLTDTQYF. The CDR3 DNA follows: TGTGCCAGCAGCCCGACGGGACATCTTCTCACAGATACGCAGTATTTT.

V and J are TRBV18 and TRBJ1-1, with TRBD1 matching over 8 bases. After removal of 3 bases from V and 1 base from J, the junction contained 4 bases not matched to a gene. This CDR3 region has 15 residues. Looked up from germline, CDR1 is KGHSH and CDR2 is LQKENI. CDR3 residues: CASSPPGTGNTEAFF. CDR3 DNA sequence: TGTGCCAGCTCACCGCCCGGGACAGGGAACACTGAAGCTTTCTTT.

This clone was recorded a few times. This chain links TRBV14 with TRBJ1-2; TRBD1 aligns across 11 bases. Germline lookup yields CDR1 SGHDN and CDR2 FVKESK. V lost 4 bases, J lost 4 bases, and 5 bases stayed unmatched. The CDR3 extends over 15 amino acids. The CDR3 sequence: CASSPPGTGGYGYTF. DNA of the CDR3: TGTGCCAGCAGCCCCCCCGGGACAGGGGGCTATGGCTACACCTTC.

The rearrangement joins TRBV11-2 to TRBJ2-7; D is possibly TRBD1 (6 bases). Trimming took off 1 base at V and 2 bases at J, with 15 bases between the two ends. Per the germline V gene, CDR1 is SGHAT and CDR2 is FQNNGV. This CDR3 comprises 16 residues. CDR3 nucleotide sequence: TGTGCCAGCAGCTTAGGGGGCCCGGGACAAACCTACGAGCAGTACTTC. It translates to CASSLGGPGQTYEQYF.

A note on this clone: The sample carries other DNA sequences with the same CDR3. The chain has TRBV7-9 and TRBJ1-5; 8 bases are shared with TRBD1. J was trimmed by 4 bases and V by 5 bases; bases with no gene match: 4. CDR1 and CDR2 (germline): SEHNR, FQNEAQ (reference sequence). The CDR3 has 14 amino acids. This CDR3 is CASSLDRGNQPQHF. Written as DNA, the CDR3 is TGTGCCAGCAGCCTCGACAGGGGAAATCAGCCCCAGCATTTT.

V and J are TRBV28 and TRBJ1-1, with 9 bases that match TRBD1. CDR1 and CDR2 (germline): MDHEN, SYDVKM. J was trimmed by 5 bases and V by 3 bases; bases with no gene match: 7. This CDR3 is built from 15 residues. The CDR3, as DNA: TGTGCCAGCAGTTTCCAAAAAGGACAGGGGACTGAAGCTTTCTTT. Translation gives CASSFQKGQGTEAFF.

The chain has TRBV6-5 and TRBJ1-2; 7 bases are shared with TRBD1. The CDR3 runs to 15 residues. Losses at the gene ends were 0 bases for V and 1 base for J; bases not matched to a gene: 2. CDR1 is MNHEY, CDR2 SVGAGI, per germline. The CDR3 here is CASSYSNRGNYGYTF. The CDR3 region has the DNA TGTGCCAGCAGTTACTCGAACAGGGGTAACTATGGCTACACCTTC.

The chain combines TRBV11-2 with TRBJ2-1; TRBD2 matches 12 bases. In germline, CDR1 is SGHAT, CDR2 FQNNGV. There are 15 residues in the CDR3. Trimming removed 5 bases from V and 9 bases from J; junction bases left unmatched: 8. This CDR3 is CASSTSGRSDSEQFF. CDR3 nucleotides: TGTGCCAGCAGCACTAGCGGGAGGTCCGATTCTGAGCAGTTCTTC.

CDR3 DNA: TGCAGCGGCCTAGCGGGGGAAGGAATTCAGTACTTC. This gives the protein CSGLAGEGIQYF. The chain links TRBV29-1 to TRBJ2-4; 10 bases agree with TRBD2. The CDR3 sequence is 12 residues long. V shed 7 bases and J 10 bases; nucleotides not matched to a gene: 7. CDR1 and CDR2 (germline): SQVTM, ANQGSEA. The variable domain in full, completed from reference TRBV29-1 and TRBJ2-4, reads SAVISQKPSRDICQRGTSLTIQCQVDSQVTMMFWYRQQPGQSLTLIATANQGSEATYESGFVIDKFPISRPNLTFSTLTVSNMSPEDSSIYLCSGLAGEGIQYFGAGTRLSVL.